This T cell receptor (beta chain) is from a study of spatial heterogeneity in lung cancer. Time point of the sample: sample taken at primary tumor resection. Without sorting, whole RNA was sequenced from tumor, nontumor lung or frozen PBMC. Donation came from 70 or so patients with untreated early-stage non-small cell lung cancer. Per the germline V gene, CDR1 is LNHDA and CDR2 is SQIVND (reference sequence). This CDR3 comprises 16 residues. V lost 3 bases and J lost 2; bases outside the gene matches: 4. Concerning this clonotype: A single base separates this from a much larger clone, so it may be a read error.

Unique molecular identifiers tagged every individual TCR cDNA molecule. In TCRdb, the 5' RACE reads were re-called with MiXCR into one record per CDR3 protein. Of more than 12,000 distinct CDR3 sequences listed, approximately 10% are singletons. The chain uses TRBV19 and TRBJ2-6; TRBD1 agrees at 7 bases. The sample was PBMCs, taken at surgery. The sequence was collected from a female donor with early-stage non-small cell lung cancer. DNA for the CDR3: TGTGCCAGTAGTATGTGTACAGGGGCTGGGGCCAACGTCCTGACTTTC. Its protein product is CASSMCTGAGANVLTF.